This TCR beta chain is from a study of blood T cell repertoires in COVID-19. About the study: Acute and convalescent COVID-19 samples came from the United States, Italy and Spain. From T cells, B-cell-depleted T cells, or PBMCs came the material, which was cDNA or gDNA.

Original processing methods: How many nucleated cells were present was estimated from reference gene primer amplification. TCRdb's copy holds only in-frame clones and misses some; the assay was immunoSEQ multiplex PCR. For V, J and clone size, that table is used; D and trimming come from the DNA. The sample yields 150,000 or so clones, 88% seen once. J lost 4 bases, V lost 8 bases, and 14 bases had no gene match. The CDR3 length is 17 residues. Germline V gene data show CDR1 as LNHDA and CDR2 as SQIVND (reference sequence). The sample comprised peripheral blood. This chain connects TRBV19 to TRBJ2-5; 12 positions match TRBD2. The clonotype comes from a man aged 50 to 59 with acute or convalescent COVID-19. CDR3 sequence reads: CASRETASGRARETQYF. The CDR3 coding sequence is TGTGCCAGTCGAGAGACCGCTAGCGGGAGGGCCAGAGAGACCCAGTACTTC. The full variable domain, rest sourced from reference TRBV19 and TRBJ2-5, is DGGITQSPKYLFRKEGQNVTLSCEQNLNHDAMYWYRQDPGQGLRLIYYSQIVNDFQKGDIAEGYSVSREKKESFPLTVTSAQKNPTAFYLCASRETASGRARETQYFGPGTRLLVL.